One sample yielded the 18 T cell receptor beta chains listed below, sequenced in a study of cytomegalovirus exposure and HLA in healthy donors. 60 Vbeta and 13 Jbeta primers were used in PCR. Profiled with immunoSEQ multiplex PCR; TCRdb holds only in-frame clones, not every one. The sample shows more than 90,000 clones, more than 65% of them seen only once. The sequenced sample was PBMCs. The receptors were gathered from a human donor in good health.

The chain is built from TRBV6-1 and TRBJ1-3, with TRBD1 matching 9 bases. The CDR3 runs 14 residues. Germline V gene sequence: CDR1 MNHNS, CDR2 SASEGT. Unmatched junction bases numbered 1, after V lost 3 bases and J lost 4 bases. CDR3 loop: CASSDGTGGNTIYF. The CDR3 nucleotides read TGTGCCAGCAGTGATGGGACAGGGGGAAACACCATATATTTT.

This chain uses TRBV7-9 with TRBJ2-7, with 7 nucleotides matching TRBD2. This CDR3 comprises 15 residues. Germline-derived CDR1 and CDR2 are SEHNR and FQNEAQ (reference sequence). V dropped 5 bases and J dropped 5; count of bases not matched to a gene: 12. Here the CDR3 reads CASSVTGTIGHEQYF. As DNA, the CDR3 is TGTGCCAGCAGCGTTACCGGGACTATAGGCCACGAGCAGTACTTC.

The rearrangement links TRBV6-1 to TRBJ2-1, with 14 bases fitting TRBD2. The germline gives CDR1 MNHNS, CDR2 SASEGT. With 3 bases clipped from V and 6 bases from J, the junction kept 4 bases outside the gene matches. There are 16 residues in the CDR3. The CDR3 DNA reads as TGTGCCAGCAGTGATGGGACTAGCGGGAGAGGCAATGAGCAGTTCTTC. Its translation: CASSDGTSGRGNEQFF.

The V gene is TRBV6-5, the J gene TRBJ1-1, with 8 bases fitting TRBD1. V dropped 10 bases and J dropped 5; count of bases not matched to a gene: 15. CDR3 size: 15 residues. Looked up from germline, CDR1 is MNHEY and CDR2 is SVGAGI. CDR3 protein: CATKNPSRGRTEAFF. The CDR3 bases are TGTGCCACCAAAAACCCGAGCAGGGGGCGAACTGAAGCTTTCTTT.

CDR3 sequence reads: CASSEGGQPQHF. CDR3 DNA sequence: TGTGCCAGCAGTGAAGGAGGTCAGCCCCAGCATTTT. The rearrangement uses TRBV6-1 and TRBJ1-5; D gene ambiguous. V shed 1 base and J shed 6 bases, with 4 bases lying between them. Germline CDR1 reads MNHNS; CDR2 reads SASEGT. This CDR3 comprises 12 residues.

The gene calls are TRBV27 and TRBJ2-7; the D gene is possibly TRBD1 (6 bases). Germline V lookup: CDR1 MNHEY, CDR2 SMNVEV (reference sequence). This CDR3 region has 16 residues. Between the trimmed V and J ends, which lost 3 bases and 2 bases, there was a span of 17 bases. The CDR3 sequence: CASSLVAIQGTYEQYF. The CDR3 coding sequence is TGTGCCAGCAGTTTGGTGGCTATTCAGGGGACCTACGAGCAGTACTTC.

The J gene is TRBJ1-5, the V gene TRBV27; 10 bases agree with TRBD1. The CDR3 runs to 15 residues. V lost 6 bases and J lost 6; bases outside the gene matches: 8. CDR1 and CDR2 (germline): MNHEY, SMNVEV (reference sequence). Written as DNA, the CDR3 is TGTGCCAGCAGCTTCGGGACAGGGGTTACTCAGCCCCAGCATTTT. Amino acids: CASSFGTGVTQPQHF.

The V gene is TRBV5-4, the J gene TRBJ2-7; D uncertain. Germline lookup yields CDR1 SGHNT and CDR2 YYREEE (reference sequence). Trimming removed 0 bases from V and 2 bases from J, with 12 bases in between. This CDR3 region has 15 residues. CDR3 sequence: CASSLDGSDPYEQYF. In DNA form, the CDR3 reads TGTGCCAGCAGCTTGGACGGGTCCGACCCCTACGAGCAGTACTTC. Using reference TRBV5-4 and TRBJ2-7 for the parts outside the CDR3, the full variable domain is ETGVTQSPTHLIKTRGQQVTLRCSSQSGHNTVSWYQQALGQGPQFIFQYYREEENGRGNFPPRFSGLQFPNYSSELNVNALELDDSALYLCASSLDGSDPYEQYFGPGTRLTVT.

The CDR3 spells CASRLCGRTKCEQFF. In DNA, the CDR3 is TGTGCAAGTCGCTTATGCGGGAGAACTAAATGCGAGCAGTTCTTC. The rearrangement links TRBV12-2 to TRBJ2-1; TRBD2, as called in the table, went unchecked against the DNA. TRBV12-2 is labeled a pseudogene. CDR3 length: 15 residues.

The V and J genes are TRBV6-5 and TRBJ2-5; D perhaps matches TRBD1 (5 bases). There are 15 residues in the CDR3. Trimming shortened V by 5 bases and J by 5 bases, and 18 bases separated the two germline ends. CDR1 and CDR2 from the germline V gene are MNHEY and SVGAGI. In DNA, the CDR3 is TGTGCCAGCAGTGCCGACAGCAGCCTCCAGGAGACCCAGTACTTC. This sequence encodes CASSADSSLQETQYF.

In this sample, this clone turned up many times. The chain joins TRBV30 to TRBJ1-1, with D perhaps matching TRBD1 (6 bases). CDR1 and CDR2 (germline): GTSNPN, SVGIG (reference sequence). The CDR3 is 15 residues long. The germline V and J ends were trimmed by 2 bases and 4 bases, with 17 bases remaining between them. The CDR3 DNA reads as TGTGCCTGGAGTTTTACAGGGAGCCGGGTCACTGAAGCTTTCTTT. Translation: CAWSFTGSRVTEAFF.

This rearrangement joins TRBV7-2 to TRBJ2-5; D is undetermined. Germline V CDR1 and CDR2: SGHTA, FQGNSA. Between the trimmed V and J ends, which lost 4 bases and 1 base, there was a span of 10 bases. The CDR3 consists of 14 residues. In DNA, the CDR3 is TGTGCCAGCAGCTGGCTCCTGTCCCAAGAGACCCAGTACTTC. It yields the protein CASSWLLSQETQYF.

The genes are TRBV6-5 and TRBJ2-1, with D possibly being TRBD2 (6 bases). V shed 8 bases and J shed 6 bases, with 11 bases lying between them. Germline CDR1 MNHEY, CDR2 SVGAGI. This CDR3 contains 12 residues. CDR3 sequence: CASGGSPNEQFF. CDR3 coding DNA: TGTGCCAGCGGAGGGAGCCCCAATGAGCAGTTCTTC.

This clone was seen only once. The gene calls are TRBV5-1 and TRBJ2-5; 7 nucleotides align to TRBD1. There are 15 residues in the CDR3. The V segment lost 3 bases and the J segment 0 bases; nucleotides outside the gene matches: 5. Per the germline V gene, CDR1 is SGHRS and CDR2 is YFSETQ. The CDR3 loop reads CASSWDSPDQETQYF. CDR3 in DNA: TGCGCCAGCAGCTGGGACAGCCCAGACCAAGAGACCCAGTACTTC. Full variable domain (remainder filled in from reference TRBV5-1 and TRBJ2-5): KAGVTQTPRYLIKTRGQQVTLSCSPISGHRSVSWYQQTPGQGLQFLFEYFSETQRNKGNFPGRFSGRQFSNSRSEMNVSTLELGDSALYLCASSWDSPDQETQYFGPGTRLLVL.

This chain uses TRBV5-4 with TRBJ2-7; 9 positions match TRBD2. V was clipped by 0 bases and J by 2 bases; unmatched bases: 12. The CDR3 runs to 18 residues. CDR1 and CDR2 (germline): SGHNT, YYREEE (reference sequence). The CDR3 coding sequence is TGTGCCAGCAGCTTGGGCACATCCCCTAGCGGGGCTACCTACGAGCAGTACTTC. This encodes CASSLGTSPSGATYEQYF.

This clone turned up a few times. The gene calls are TRBV7-9 and TRBJ2-7; 9 positions agree with TRBD1. Germline CDR1 reads SEHNR; CDR2 reads FQNEAQ (reference sequence). CDR3 length: 13 amino acids. Trimming at V came to 1 base and at J to 11 bases, leaving 6 bases not matched to a gene. The DNA of the CDR3 is TGTGCCAGCAGCTTAGGTCCCCGGGACAGGGAGTACTTC. It translates to CASSLGPRDREYF.

This chain connects TRBV6-5 to TRBJ2-7, with D tentatively TRBD1 (5 bases). The germline gives CDR1 MNHEY, CDR2 SVGAGI. Trimming pared 0 bases from V and 2 bases from J, leaving 8 bases between. The CDR3 sequence is 14 residues long. As DNA, the CDR3 is TGTGCCAGCAGTTACTCGACAGCCACCTACGAGCAGTACTTC. Translating it yields CASSYSTATYEQYF.

The table lists this clone with a few counts. The J gene is TRBJ1-1, the V gene TRBV4-2; TRBD1 is a possible D gene (5 bases). The CDR3 has 14 residues. With 4 bases removed from V and 1 base from J, the gap between germline ends came to 10 bases. Germline CDR1 reads LGHNA; CDR2 reads YNFKEQ. The CDR3 DNA reads TGTGCCAGCAGCCTGGGTAGGGGGAACACTGAAGCTTTCTTT. As protein: CASSLGRGNTEAFF.